The T cell receptor beta chain described here comes from a study of T cell repertoires in cytomegalovirus infection. On the study more broadly: Selection of CMV epitopes for the study included recently identified HLA-C-restricted and well-studied HLA-B-restricted ones. Carrying CMV and the relevant HLA type showed in public TCR beta signatures.

A word on this clonotype: Antigen: not known.

Trimming shortened V by 7 bases and J by 0 bases, and 10 bases separated the two germline ends. CDR3 length: 14 amino acids. Germline CDR1 MNHEY, CDR2 SVGEGT. MiXCR, run by TCRdb on the reads, gives a single entry per CDR3 protein. Of a few hundred thousand distinct CDR3 sequences listed, approximately 32% are singletons. The specimen comprised cultured PBMCs, sampled from culture after CMV antigen stimulation. The rearrangement links TRBV6-2 or TRBV6-3 to TRBJ2-1; D is unclear. This sequence originates from a human donor in good health (CMV status not recorded). Some clones in this sample may be carry-over from other donors' samples. CDR3 protein: CASMGSSSYNEQFF. Written as DNA, the CDR3 is TGTGCCAGCATGGGGTCGAGCTCCTACAATGAGCAGTTCTTC.